Given below is one T cell receptor (beta chain) in context. Its cognate antigen is unknown. These data are taken from a study of a mutant IDH1 vaccine in newly diagnosed glioma. Time point: week 47, end of study. Vaccination comprised doses that each held 300 ug of mutant IDH1 20-mer peptide, plus topical imiquimod. The table came from immunoSEQ multiplex PCR; TCRdb's copy has only in-frame clones and leaves some out. Of some 57,000 clones in the sample, around 80% were seen once. The V end was cut by 6 bases, the J end by 1 base, with 12 bases between. The CDR3 has 14 amino acids. Germline V lookup: CDR1 LGHNT, CDR2 FRNRAP.

Material: PBMCs, obtained from a glioma patient whose treatment included an IDH1 peptide vaccine. The chain combines TRBV12-5 with TRBJ2-5; the D gene could be TRBD1 or TRBD2 (5 bases each). The sequence was collected from a middle-aged woman with glioma. Some clones in this sample may be carry-over from other donors' samples. The CDR3 sequence: CASGRSGRQETQYF. CDR3 nucleotides: TGTGCTAGTGGCCGGTCGGGGCGCCAAGAGACCCAGTACTTC.